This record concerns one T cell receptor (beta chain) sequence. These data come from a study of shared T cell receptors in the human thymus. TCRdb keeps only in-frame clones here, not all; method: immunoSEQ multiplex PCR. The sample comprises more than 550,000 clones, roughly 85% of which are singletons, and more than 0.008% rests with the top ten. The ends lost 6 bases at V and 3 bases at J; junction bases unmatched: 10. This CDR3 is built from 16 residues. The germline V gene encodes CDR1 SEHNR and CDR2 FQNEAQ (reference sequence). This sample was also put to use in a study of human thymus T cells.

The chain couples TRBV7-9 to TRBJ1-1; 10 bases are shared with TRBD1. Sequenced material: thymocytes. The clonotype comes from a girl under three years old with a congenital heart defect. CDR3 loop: CASSLSTGTGDTEAFF. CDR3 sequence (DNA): TGTGCCAGCAGTCTGAGTACCGGGACAGGGGACACTGAAGCTTTCTTT.